This T cell receptor beta chain stems from a study of shared clonotypes between healthy human individuals. Overall study context: Aged 18 to 49, the donors were a couple of women and a few men. Every donor yielded three CD4 naive, three CD4 memory, two CD8 naive and one CD8 memory plate. Study outcomes and limitations: Naive CD4 clonotypes were shared across a handful of donors at around 5%.

This clone has only one observation. The antigen is undetermined. The data were produced by immunoSEQ multiplex PCR, yet TCRdb's version contains in-frame clones alone and is incomplete. The table shows 1.4 million to 1.5 million clones, with around 97% occurring only once. The CDR3 is 13 residues long. Per germline, CDR1 SGHNT and CDR2 YYREEE (reference sequence). Trimming removed 0 bases at V and 3 bases at J, with 6 bases between. The receptor was isolated from a man aged 25 to 40 in good health. Sequencing used naive CD4+ T cells sorted from blood. The subset is: CD45RA+ positively selected. This chain joins TRBV5-4 and TRBJ1-2; no firm D call. The CDR3 sequence is CASSLDGDYGYTF. The CDR3 nucleotides read TGTGCCAGCAGCTTGGACGGAGACTATGGCTACACCTTC.